This is a list of T cell receptor beta chains from one sample in a study of shared clonotypes between healthy human individuals. Produced via immunoSEQ multiplex PCR; TCRdb's table is partial and in-frame only. Of 300,000 to 400,000 clones in the sample, approximately 79% were seen once. The material sequenced was memory CD4+ T cells sorted from blood. The receptors originated from a man aged 25 to 40 in good health. Each CDR3 is given with its conserved first and last residue. The D gene is left open where the match is weak. Expanded clones are given a class, and other clones once, few, many or no size at all.

TRBV7-9	-	TRBD1	TRBJ2-3	TGTGCCAGCAGCTCAGGGGGAGTGGGAGTGGATACGCAGTATTTT	CASSSGGVGVDTQYF
TRBV5-1	-	-	TRBJ2-7	TGCGCCAGCAGTTCGAACGCCGGAAGCGAGCAGTACTTC	CASSSNAGSEQYF
TRBV29-1	-	-	TRBJ1-2	TGCAGCGTATTTGTAGGGTCTAACTATGGCTACACCTTC	CSVFVGSNYGYTF
TRBV2	few	-	TRBJ1-3	TGTGCCAGCGCCCAGGGGTCTGGAAACACCATATATTTT	CASAQGSGNTIYF
TRBV28	-	TRBD1	TRBJ1-2	TGTGCCAGCAGTTCACCCCCGGGACAGCTACCATCCTTC	CASSSPPGQLPSF
TRBV28	-	-	TRBJ2-7	TGTGCCAGCAGTTTTCGAGACGAGCAGTACTTC	CASSFRDEQYF
TRBV5-1	-	TRBD2	TRBJ2-3	TGCGCCAGCAGCTTGGCCACTAGCGACACAGATACGCAGTATTTT	CASSLATSDTDTQYF
TRBV5-1	once	-	TRBJ1-2	TGCGCCAGCCGACCTACAGCTGGGAACATCTATGGCTACACCTTC	CASRPTAGNIYGYTF
TRBV7-8	few	-	TRBJ2-7	TGTGCCAGCAGCTTAGCTAGGGCGGGGTTGAGCTCCTACGAGCAGTACTTC	CASSLARAGLSSYEQYF
TRBV5-1	-	-	TRBJ1-2	TGCGCCAGCAGCTTTTTGTTCGGGGATAACTATGGCTACACCTTC	CASSFLFGDNYGYTF
TRBV6-1	-	TRBD1	TRBJ2-2	TGTGCCAGCAGGCAACCCAGGACAGGGTCCGGGGAGCTGTTTTTT	CASRQPRTGSGELFF
TRBV9	few	-	TRBJ2-7	TGTGCCAGCAGCGTAGGGGCACTAGGAAGCAACGAGCAGTACTTC	CASSVGALGSNEQYF
TRBV20-1	-	-	TRBJ2-1	TGCAGTGCTAGCCAGTTAAATGAGCAGTTCTTC	CSASQLNEQFF
TRBV5-1	-	-	TRBJ2-1	TGCGCCAGCAGCTTGATCAGTAAAGGGAGTGAGCAGTTCTTC	CASSLISKGSEQFF
TRBV18	-	-	TRBJ1-5	TGTGCCAGCTCACCATCCCACATGGGGGTGGGGAATCAGCCCCAGCATTTT	CASSPSHMGVGNQPQHF
TRBV28	-	TRBD2	TRBJ2-1	TGTGCCAGCAGCCCTCGGTTAGGCCTAGCGGGAATCTACAATGAGCAGTTCTTC	CASSPRLGLAGIYNEQFF
TRBV7-9	-	-	TRBJ2-3	TGTGCCAGCAGCTGGTTAGAGAGAGGCACCACAGATACGCAGTATTTT	CASSWLERGTTDTQYF
TRBV30	-	TRBD1	TRBJ2-2	TGTGCCTGGAGTCTCAGGGGGTCCAGGTCCGGGGAGCTGTTTTTT	CAWSLRGSRSGELFF
TRBV29-1	-	-	TRBJ1-5	TGCAGCGCCCAGGGGTATAGCAATCAGCCCCAGCATTTT	CSAQGYSNQPQHF
TRBV18	-	-	TRBJ2-3	TGTGCCAGCTCACCGCGAGATACGCAGTATTTT	CASSPRDTQYF
TRBV7-2	few	-	TRBJ2-2	TGTGCCAGCAGCCGCGGAGGGTGGACCGGGGAGCTGTTTTTT	CASSRGGWTGELFF
TRBV10-3	-	TRBD1	TRBJ2-1	TGTGCCATCAGCGCCAGAGCTACCGGGGACAGGGGATGGAATGAGCAGTTCTTC	CAISARATGDRGWNEQFF
TRBV28	-	-	TRBJ1-1	TGTGCCAGCAGCTTATTTTGGGGCGGAAACACTGAAGCTTTCTTT	CASSLFWGGNTEAFF
TRBV9	few	-	TRBJ1-5	TGTGCCAGCAGCGTAGGCTTCAATCAGCCCCAGCATTTT	CASSVGFNQPQHF
TRBV10-3	-	TRBD2	TRBJ2-1	TGTGCCATCAGTGTGTCCCAGGGACTAGCTTCTAATGAGCAGTTCTTC	CAISVSQGLASNEQFF
TRBV5-5	-	TRBD1	TRBJ1-1	TGTGCCAGCAGCTTAGCCGGGACAGGGACCACTGAAGCTTTCTTT	CASSLAGTGTTEAFF